This is a list of T cell receptor beta chains from one sample in a study of T-cell reconstitution after alpha-beta-depleted transplantation in children. Each CDR3 protein is one row after TCRdb ran MiXCR on the PCR reads. This sample has fewer than 250,000 distinct CDR3 sequences, with over 15% found just once. The input for sequencing was PBMCs, mostly from graft donor cells, taken 360 days after TCRalphabeta/CD19-depleted stem cell transplant. The receptors were sampled from a male patient aged 2-9 years who had a stem cell transplant for acute lymphoblastic leukemia, so the T cells may come from the graft donor. Both conserved end residues are part of each CDR3. The order of the fields is clone size, V gene, J gene, D gene, CDR3 DNA, CDR3 protein. A D gene is named only where the DNA matches it firmly. For some rows the clone size is stated as once, few or many, or as a class when expanded; others skip it.

>few|TRBV12-3/TRBV12-4|TRBJ2-1|NA
TGTGCCAGCGCCGCCGGGACTAAGGGGGGCAATGAGCAGTTCTTC
CASAAGTKGGNEQFF
>few|TRBV9|TRBJ2-1|NA
TGTGCCAGCAGCAGGGAGAGGGGGGAGAGGGGCAATGAGCAGTTCTTC
CASSRERGERGNEQFF
>NA|TRBV27|TRBJ1-6|NA
TGTGCCAGCAGGAACCGGGACACTCCTGGTTCACCCCTCCACTTT
CASRNRDTPGSPLHF
>few|TRBV3-1|TRBJ2-1|TRBD1
TGTGCCAGCAGCCCTATCTACGGGACAGTCAGGGATGAGCAGTTCTTC
CASSPIYGTVRDEQFF
>NA|TRBV30|TRBJ1-1|TRBD1
TGTGCCACGACAGGGTTTTCTGAAGCTTTCTTT
CATTGFSEAFF
>few|TRBV24-1|TRBJ2-2|NA
TGTGCCACCTCCAAGGGGGGCGTGACCGGGGAGCTGTTTTTT
CATSKGGVTGELFF
>NA|TRBV7-9|TRBJ1-2|TRBD1
TGTGCCAGCAGCTTAGAACAGGGGTATGGCTACACCTTC
CASSLEQGYGYTF
>NA|TRBV7-2|TRBJ2-1|NA
TGTGCCGGCAGCCCCGGGGGACAATCTTCAAATGAGCAGTTCTTC
CAGSPGGQSSNEQFF
>few|TRBV7-9|TRBJ1-4|NA
TGTGCCAGCAGAAGAGTTGCAACTAATGAAAAACTGTTTTTT
CASRRVATNEKLFF
>NA|TRBV2|TRBJ2-5|TRBD1
TGTGCCAGCAGTCGGGACAGCAGGGAGACCCAGTACTTC
CASSRDSRETQYF
>few|TRBV6-1|TRBJ2-6|NA
TGTGCCAGCAGTCTCCTTAACGGGGGTTTCTACTCTGGGGCCAACGTCCTGACTTTC
CASSLLNGGFYSGANVLTF
>few|TRBV20-1|TRBJ1-4|NA
TGCAGTGCTAGGTTTAGGAATGAAAAACTGTTTTTT
CSARFRNEKLFF
>NA|TRBV20-1|TRBJ1-5|NA
TGCAGTGCTAGAGAGGTAGGGTCGGTAGCAAATCAGCCCCAGCATTTT
CSAREVGSVANQPQHF
>NA|TRBV7-8|TRBJ2-1|NA
TGTGCCAGCAGCTTAGCGCCCCCCCAAATCTCCTACAATGAGCAGTTCTTC
CASSLAPPQISYNEQFF
>many|TRBV6-2/TRBV6-3|TRBJ2-7|TRBD2
TGTGCCAGCAGTTACTCCCGATTTAGCGGGGACCACGAGCAGTACTTC
CASSYSRFSGDHEQYF
>NA|TRBV12-3/TRBV12-4|TRBJ2-1|NA
TGTGCCAGCAGTTTGAGCAGGGAGTACAATGAGCAGTTCTTC
CASSLSREYNEQFF
>few|TRBV12-3/TRBV12-4|TRBJ2-2|NA
TGTGCCAGCAGCCAAACAAGGGAGGCCGGGGAGCTGTTTTTT
CASSQTREAGELFF
>NA|TRBV5-1|TRBJ2-2|TRBD2
TGCGCCAGCAGCTTTTTTGCAGGAGGACTAGCGGGACGGGACGGGGAGCTGTTTTTT
CASSFFAGGLAGRDGELFF